A selection of T cell receptor beta chains follows, all from one sample in a study of identifying expanded T cells in peripheral blood. Profiling relied on immunoSEQ multiplex PCR, and the TCRdb table lists in-frame clones only, not all of them. The sample consists of 84,000 or so clones, over 85% of them appearing once. Input material: blood. All receptors come from a person aged 18 to 70 in good health. The CDR3 runs from the conserved cysteine through the conserved F or W. The order of the fields is V gene, J gene, CDR3 length, CDR3 protein.

TRBV6-6	TRBJ2-1	14	CASSPGQGSGEQFF
TRBV29-1	TRBJ2-7	14	CSVGLAGAVHEQYF
TRBV5-6	TRBJ1-1	14	CASSLGLRGTEAFF
TRBV2	TRBJ2-5	16	CASSGTGQGPLKTQYF
TRBV29-1	TRBJ2-5	12	CSVGQGKETQYF
TRBV4-1	TRBJ2-7	16	CASSPSLQDRSYEQYF
TRBV5-3	TRBJ2-7	12	CARSPGQGEQYF
TRBV6-6	TRBJ2-5	13	CASTWGVGETQYF
TRBV27	TRBJ1-5	13	CASSLSINQPQHF
TRBV18	TRBJ2-2	17	CASSPQAARTYTGELFF
TRBV5-1	TRBJ1-3	16	CASSLGTGGSSDTIYF
TRBV29-1	TRBJ2-1	13	CSGGLARTREQFF
TRBV6-5	TRBJ1-5	13	CASRTGEHQPQHF
TRBV29-1	TRBJ2-1	14	CSLSLGTGPNEQFF
TRBV9	TRBJ2-1	16	CASSFRPIPNYNEQFF
TRBV19	TRBJ1-1	13	CASSGQVHTEAFF
TRBV4-3	TRBJ2-1	15	CASSRRTSGVDGQFF
TRBV4-2	TRBJ2-5	11	CASSGGETQYF
TRBV7-6	TRBJ1-1	15	CASSQGWQGRAEAFF
TRBV10-3	TRBJ1-2	15	CAISEPGQLNYGYTF
TRBV19	TRBJ1-5	16	CASSISTGQSNQPQHF
TRBV4-2	TRBJ1-1	14	CASSQTGMNTEAFF
TRBV6-6	TRBJ2-7	15	CASSSRTSGSNEQYF
TRBV2	TRBJ1-2	14	CASSEGRDRDGYTF
TRBV10-3	TRBJ2-3	15	CAISGTSGIGGTQYF
TRBV19	TRBJ1-6	15	CASRSTGPDNSPLHF
TRBV7-2	TRBJ1-2	14	CASSLGQSSYGYTF
TRBV19	TRBJ2-1	12	CASSIGYNEQFF
TRBV2	TRBJ1-2	9	CASSDRDAF